Following are 14 T cell receptor beta chains from one sample sequenced in a study of cytomegalovirus exposure and HLA in healthy donors. The primer mix had 60 Vbeta and 13 Jbeta primers. Clones were read by immunoSEQ multiplex PCR, and TCRdb kept only the in-frame ones, dropping some. The data show about 160,000 clones, and the top ten clones hold over 1%. The sample consisted of PBMCs. The receptor set was obtained from a woman aged 55-69 years in good health and CMV-seronegative.

The gene calls are TRBV29-1 and TRBJ1-1, with D possibly being TRBD1 (6 bases). CDR3 length: 12 residues. V lost 7 bases, J lost 1 base, and 10 bases lay in between. Germline loops: CDR1 SQVTM, CDR2 ANQGSEA. CDR3 sequence (DNA): TGCAGCGGCGCGACAGGGAACACTGAAGCTTTCTTT. Protein sequence: CSGATGNTEAFF.

The chain has TRBV14 and TRBJ2-3; 10 bases are shared with TRBD1. Looked up from germline, CDR1 is SGHDN and CDR2 is FVKESK. CDR3 length equals 15 residues. J gave up 4 bases and V 5 bases, and 6 bases lay outside the gene matches. CDR3 region: CASSLTGGASDTQYF. The CDR3 DNA is TGTGCCAGCAGCTTGACAGGGGGCGCCTCAGATACGCAGTATTTT.

The chain employs TRBV6-1 and TRBJ1-6; 8 positions agree with TRBD1. The CDR3 consists of 15 residues. V dropped 2 bases and J dropped 9; count of bases not matched to a gene: 6. In germline, CDR1 is MNHNS, CDR2 SASEGT. CDR3 nucleotide sequence: TGTGCCAGCAGTGAATACCGACAGGGGAGTTCACCCCTCCACTTT. It specifies CASSEYRQGSSPLHF.

The rearrangement links TRBV5-8 to TRBJ1-2; D is undetermined. The V gene lost 4 bases and the J gene lost 7 bases, with 5 bases spanning the gap. This CDR3 has 10 residues. Germline CDR1 reads SGHTS; CDR2 reads YDEGEE. The CDR3 nucleotides read TGTGCCAGCAGCCCCTTTGGCTACACCTTC. Protein product: CASSPFGYTF.

This sequence joins TRBV18 and TRBJ1-3; 8 bases fit TRBD1. Germline lookup yields CDR1 KGHSH and CDR2 LQKENI. This CDR3 spans 16 amino acids. Unmatched junction bases numbered 11, after V lost 6 bases and J lost 4 bases. The chain's CDR3 is CASSTGQVNFGNTIYF. CDR3 DNA sequence: TGTGCCAGCTCCACGGGACAGGTGAATTTCGGAAACACCATATATTTT.

The rearrangement links TRBV6-1 to TRBJ1-5, with a weak D call TRBD1 (5 bases). V was pared by 6 bases and J by 0 bases, with 12 bases between. Germline V gene lookup returns CDR1 MNHNS and CDR2 SASEGT. The CDR3 is 15 amino acids. The CDR3 reads CASRRGDGSNQPQHF. The CDR3 bases are TGTGCCAGCAGACGCGGGGACGGTAGCAATCAGCCCCAGCATTTT.

The CDR3 spells CASSKDRWPQPQHF. CDR3 DNA sequence: TGTGCCAGCAGCAAAGACAGGTGGCCACAGCCCCAGCATTTT. The chain recombines TRBV7-9 with TRBJ1-5; a weak D match, TRBD1 (6 bases). Between the trimmed V and J ends, which lost 5 bases and 7 bases, there was a span of 15 bases. Germline V gives CDR1 SEHNR, CDR2 FQNEAQ (reference sequence). This CDR3 comprises 14 residues.

This chain uses TRBV18 with TRBJ1-1, with D possibly TRBD1 on 5 matching bases. The CDR3 has 16 amino acids. V gave up 3 bases and J gave up 1 base, with 15 bases separating them. The germline CDR1 and CDR2 sequences are KGHSH and LQKENI. The CDR3 region has the DNA TGTGCCAGCTCACCCGGGGGAGTTGGTAAGAACACTGAAGCTTTCTTT. Translated: CASSPGGVGKNTEAFF. Full variable domain (missing parts from reference TRBV18 and TRBJ1-1): NAGVMQNPRHLVRRRGQEARLRCSPMKGHSHVYWYRQLPEEGLKFMVYLQKENIIDESGMPKERFSAEFPKEGPSILRIQQVVRGDSAAYFCASSPGGVGKNTEAFFGQGTRLTVV.

The genes are TRBV7-9 and TRBJ1-2; no clear D. Germline-derived CDR1 and CDR2 are SEHNR and FQNEAQ (reference sequence). The V gene lost 8 bases and the J gene lost 6 bases, with 16 bases spanning the gap. CDR3 length equals 13 residues. The CDR3 is CASGFSQTNGYTF. CDR3 nucleotide sequence: TGTGCCAGCGGATTTTCACAGACCAATGGCTACACCTTC.

CDR3 nucleotide sequence: TGTGCCAGCAGCTTAACGCAGGGTAGCACTGAAGCTTTCTTT. This encodes CASSLTQGSTEAFF. The chain carries TRBV7-3 and TRBJ1-1, with D tentatively TRBD1 (5 bases). This CDR3 has 14 amino acids. The V and J ends lost 0 bases and 4 bases respectively, with 9 bases between them. Germline lookup yields CDR1 SGHTA and CDR2 FQGTGA.

The chain has TRBV25-1 and TRBJ1-2, with D perhaps matching TRBD1 (6 bases). There are 14 residues in the CDR3. Germline V gene data show CDR1 as MGHDK and CDR2 as SYGVNS. With 6 bases removed from V and 1 base from J, the gap between germline ends came to 12 bases. The CDR3 loop reads CASSQTGGNYGYTF. The CDR3 DNA follows: TGTGCCAGCAGCCAGACAGGTGGTAACTATGGCTACACCTTC.

The V and J genes are TRBV7-9 and TRBJ1-4, with TRBD1 matching 7 bases. The CDR3 spans 15 residues. CDR1 is SEHNR and CDR2 is FQNEAQ in the germline V gene (reference sequence). J was trimmed by 0 bases and V by 5 bases; bases with no gene match: 3. CDR3 protein: CASSPGQSTNEKLFF. The CDR3 DNA sequence: TGTGCCAGCAGCCCGGGACAGTCAACTAATGAAAAACTGTTTTTT.

This chain joins TRBV7-8 and TRBJ2-7; D ambiguous. Germline V gene data show CDR1 as SGHVS and CDR2 as FQNEAQ. V lost 2 bases and J lost 2, with 16 bases in between. The CDR3 sequence is 16 residues long. CDR3 sequence reads: CASSLTPQSNAYEQYF. The CDR3 DNA sequence: TGTGCCAGCAGCTTAACCCCCCAGTCAAACGCCTACGAGCAGTACTTC.

This chain links TRBV5-8 with TRBJ2-1, with 8 positions matching TRBD2. There are 15 residues in the CDR3. Germline assignment: CDR1 SGHTS and CDR2 YDEGEE. V shed 2 bases and J 6 bases; nucleotides not matched to a gene: 7. For the CDR3, the DNA is TGTGCCAGCAGCTTATATGGGACTAGAGCCAATGAGCAGTTCTTC. Its translation is CASSLYGTRANEQFF.